A selection of T cell receptor beta chains follows, all from one sample in a study of blood T cell repertoires in COVID-19. Profiling relied on immunoSEQ multiplex PCR, and the TCRdb table lists in-frame clones only, not all of them. The table shows roughly 300,000 clones, with approximately 84% occurring only once. Input material: peripheral blood. The receptors originated from a human donor with COVID-19, enrolled during active disease. The donor label of this sample is uncertain. The CDR3 runs from the conserved cysteine through the conserved F or W. D genes are given only for firm matches. The listing skips clone size in some rows; elsewhere it reads once, few, many or a size class.

v_call	j_call	d_call	clone_size	cdr3_nt	cdr3_aa
TRBV12-3/TRBV12-4	TRBJ1-1	NA	NA	TGTGCCAGCTCTAACACTGAAGCTTTCTTT	CASSNTEAFF
TRBV3-1/TRBV3-2	TRBJ2-6	TRBD1	NA	TGTGCCAGCAGCCAAGATATAGGGGACAGGGGGCTGGCTGGGGCCAACGTCCTGACTTTC	CASSQDIGDRGLAGANVLTF
TRBV9	TRBJ2-5	NA	few	TGTGCCAGCAGCATTAGAGGAGGGAAAGAGACCCAGTACTTC	CASSIRGGKETQYF
TRBV3-1/TRBV3-2	TRBJ1-5	TRBD1	NA	TGTGCCAGCAGCAGAGGGGGCCGTCAGCCCCAGCATTTT	CASSRGGRQPQHF
TRBV27	TRBJ2-3	NA	NA	TGTGCCAGCAGTTTATACAGGGCAGCAGATACGCAGTATTTT	CASSLYRAADTQYF
TRBV9	TRBJ2-1	TRBD2	NA	TGTGCCAGCAGCCCCCGCCGACTAGCGGGAGGGCTCAATGAGCAGTTCTTC	CASSPRRLAGGLNEQFF
TRBV28	TRBJ1-2	NA	NA	TGTGCCAGCAGTTTTGGCGGAGGGTCGAGCTATGGCTACACCTTC	CASSFGGGSSYGYTF
TRBV6-6	TRBJ1-4	NA	NA	TGTGCCAGCAGTTACATAGGGGCGGCTAATGAAAAACTGTTTTTT	CASSYIGAANEKLFF
TRBV7-7	TRBJ2-5	TRBD2	NA	TGTGCTAGCAGCCCTGGACTAGCGGGGGCTCAAGAGACCCAGTACTTC	CASSPGLAGAQETQYF
TRBV3-1/TRBV3-2	TRBJ1-1	NA	NA	TGTGCCAGCAGCCCCGGGGCAGGGGACCGCGAAGCTTTCTTT	CASSPGAGDREAFF
TRBV9	TRBJ1-2	TRBD1	NA	TGTGCCAGCAGCGTAGAGGCCGCAGGGGGCGCCGGGAATGGCTACACCTTC	CASSVEAAGGAGNGYTF
TRBV12-5	TRBJ2-1	TRBD1	NA	TGTGCTAGTGGTTTGGGACAGGGGGCCCGAAATGAGCAGTTCTTC	CASGLGQGARNEQFF
TRBV27	TRBJ2-7	TRBD1	NA	TGTGCCAGCAGTTTAAGGGTAGGGACAGGGGACTACGAGCAGTACTTC	CASSLRVGTGDYEQYF
TRBV28	TRBJ1-5	NA	once	TGTGCCAGCAGTTTAGGGCAGGATAATCAGCCCCAGCATTTT	CASSLGQDNQPQHF
TRBV28	TRBJ2-2	TRBD2	few	TGTGCCAGCAGAGTTAGCGGGACCACCGGGGAGCTGTTTTTT	CASRVSGTTGELFF
TRBV9	TRBJ2-2	TRBD2	NA	TGTGCCAGCAGCGTAGTGCCAGCGGGATTCACCGGGGAGCTGTTTTTT	CASSVVPAGFTGELFF
TRBV7-2	TRBJ1-2	NA	NA	TGTGCCAGCAGCCCACGGGGATCTCTAACAGACGACTATCTATCTGGCTACACCTTC	CASSPRGSLTDDYLSGYTF
TRBV18	TRBJ2-5	TRBD2	NA	TGTGCCAGCTCCCAACTAGCGGGAGAAGAGACCCAGTACTTC	CASSQLAGEETQYF
TRBV6-5	TRBJ2-7	TRBD1	NA	TGTGCCAGCAGAAGACAGGGGGCTTTTTACGAGCAGTACTTC	CASRRQGAFYEQYF
TRBV19	TRBJ1-5	TRBD1	NA	TGTGCCAGTAGTATAGTTAGGAGACAGGGGATCAATCAGCCCCAGCATTTT	CASSIVRRQGINQPQHF
TRBV6-5	TRBJ1-2	TRBD1	NA	TGTGCCAGCAGGGGGGGACAGAAATATGGCTACACCTTC	CASRGGQKYGYTF
TRBV7-8	TRBJ1-1	NA	NA	TGTGCCAGCAGCTTAGACAGGGTGAGCGCTGAAGCTTTCTTT	CASSLDRVSAEAFF
TRBV19	TRBJ1-5	NA	NA	TGTGCCAGTAGACCATCGATCATTCAACAGGACAATGATATAGACAATCAGCCCCAGCATTTT	CASRPSIIQQDNDIDNQPQHF
TRBV9	TRBJ2-3	TRBD1	NA	TGTGCCAGCAGCGCGCCACAGGGGGCAAGCACAGATACGCAGTATTTT	CASSAPQGASTDTQYF
TRBV7-9	TRBJ2-7	TRBD1	NA	TGTGCCAGCAGCCCTGGGACAGCCCACGAGCAGTACTTC	CASSPGTAHEQYF
TRBV9	TRBJ2-2	NA	NA	TGTGCCAGCAGCGTTAATCCTGACACCGGGGAGCTGTTTTTT	CASSVNPDTGELFF
TRBV15	TRBJ2-7	TRBD2	NA	TGTGCCACCAGCGGCGGGAGTGGCTACGAGCAGTACTTC	CATSGGSGYEQYF
TRBV5-6	TRBJ1-2	NA	NA	TGTGCCAGCAGCCGGCCGGGTATGGATGGCTACACCTTC	CASSRPGMDGYTF
TRBV19	TRBJ1-5	TRBD1	NA	TGTGCCAGTAGTATAGATAGGGGGACAGTGAAAAATCAGCCCCAGCATTTT	CASSIDRGTVKNQPQHF
TRBV7-2	TRBJ2-7	NA	once	TGTGCCAGCAGTGGCGGGGTTACCTACGAGCAGTACTTC	CASSGGVTYEQYF
TRBV14	TRBJ2-2	TRBD1	NA	TGTGCCAGCAGCCAAGCACCCCGGGACAGGGGTACAAGGAACACCGGGGAGCTGTTTTTT	CASSQAPRDRGTRNTGELFF
TRBV24-1	TRBJ1-1	NA	NA	TGTGCCACCAGTGATGACAGGCAGGAAGCTTTCTTT	CATSDDRQEAFF
TRBV11-2	TRBJ2-3	TRBD2	NA	TGTGCCAGCAGCCCCACGGTACGGGAGGTTCCAGATACGCAGTATTTT	CASSPTVREVPDTQYF
TRBV5-1	TRBJ2-5	NA	NA	TGCGCCAGCAGTCTCCTGCAGTACCAAGAGACCCAGTACTTC	CASSLLQYQETQYF
TRBV5-1	TRBJ2-1	NA	NA	TGCGCCAGCAGGCAGAACGGAGTGGATGAGCAGTTCTTC	CASRQNGVDEQFF
TRBV30	TRBJ1-3	NA	few	TGTGCCTGGAGACTAGGAAGAGACACCATATATTTT	CAWRLGRDTIYF
TRBV11-2	TRBJ2-2	NA	NA	TGTGCCAGCAGCCTCGGGGTTTCCGGGGAGCTGTTTTTT	CASSLGVSGELFF
TRBV10-1	TRBJ2-3	TRBD1	NA	TGCGCCAGCTCTACCGGGACAGGGGGAAGAGATACGCAGTATTTT	CASSTGTGGRDTQYF
TRBV6-6	TRBJ2-3	NA	once	TGTGCCAGCATCAAGCTGGGCCTCAGCACAGATACGCAGTATTTT	CASIKLGLSTDTQYF
TRBV28	TRBJ2-7	NA	NA	TGTGCCAGCAGCCCGGGAATCGTCGAGATCGAGCAGTACTTC	CASSPGIVEIEQYF
TRBV6-5	TRBJ1-2	NA	NA	TGTGCCAGCACCAGGATCATCACTCTTTATGGCTACACCTTC	CASTRIITLYGYTF
TRBV5-1	TRBJ2-2	NA	once	TGCGCCAGCAGCTTGCACTCCTCCACCGGGGAGCTGTTTTTT	CASSLHSSTGELFF
TRBV2	TRBJ1-6	NA	NA	TGTGCCAGCAGCCCCCCGGACGGGGGGGGGTCACCCCTCCACTTT	CASSPPDGGGSPLHF
TRBV19	TRBJ2-2	TRBD1	NA	TGTGCCAGTAGAGAGACAGGGCTCGGGGAGCTGTTTTTT	CASRETGLGELFF
TRBV2	TRBJ2-7	TRBD2	NA	TGTGCCAGCAGTGAAGGACTAGCGGCCCCCTACGAGCAGTACTTC	CASSEGLAAPYEQYF
TRBV27	TRBJ2-1	TRBD2	NA	TGTGCCAGCAGTTACCTAGCGGGAGGGGGTGAGCAGTTCTTC	CASSYLAGGGEQFF
TRBV7-3	TRBJ2-2	TRBD2	NA	TGTGCCAGCAGCTCTGGAGCTAGCGGATACACCGGGGAGCTGTTTTTT	CASSSGASGYTGELFF
TRBV9	TRBJ2-7	NA	NA	TGTGCCAGCAGCCCAGGGATCTCCTACGAGCAGTACTTC	CASSPGISYEQYF
TRBV18	TRBJ1-3	NA	NA	TGTGCCAGCTCACCCCTAACCCGCGAACCCTCAGGGGACTCTGGAAACACCATATATTTT	CASSPLTREPSGDSGNTIYF
TRBV11-3	TRBJ2-2	NA	once	TGTGCCAGCAGCCTCCTGAACACCGGGGAGCTGTTTTTT	CASSLLNTGELFF
TRBV6-5	TRBJ1-2	NA	few	TGTGCCAGCAGTTACCGGGACACGGGCTATGGCTACACCTTC	CASSYRDTGYGYTF
TRBV5-1	TRBJ2-7	TRBD2	NA	TGCGCCAGCAGCTACGGTAGTAGCGGGCCCCCCTACGAGCAGTACTTC	CASSYGSSGPPYEQYF
TRBV27	TRBJ2-7	NA	NA	TGTGCCAGCAGTACCCGAACAGGGCACACGATGGACGAGCAGTACTTC	CASSTRTGHTMDEQYF
TRBV5-5	TRBJ1-2	NA	NA	TGTGCCAGCAGCTTGGGAGGGAACTATGGCTACACCTTC	CASSLGGNYGYTF
TRBV9	TRBJ2-4	TRBD2	few	TGTGCCAGCAGCGTAGGTCCGGGAGGGCCTGCCGACATTCAGTACTTC	CASSVGPGGPADIQYF
TRBV5-1	TRBJ2-5	TRBD1	once	TGCGCCAGCAGCCCCACCGGGACAGTGGAAGAGACCCAGTACTTC	CASSPTGTVEETQYF
TRBV5-4	TRBJ2-5	TRBD1	NA	TGTGCCAGCAGCTCAACCGGGACAGGGAAGTACTTC	CASSSTGTGKYF
TRBV29-1	TRBJ2-1	TRBD2	NA	TGCAGCGTGCTTAGGCTAGCGGGAGTGGTTGGGATCGGCAATGAGCAGTTCTTC	CSVLRLAGVVGIGNEQFF